This T cell receptor beta chain was captured by sequencing in a study of tumor and adjacent non-tumor tissue in lung cancer. For the study at large: Histology: around twelve adenocarcinoma, a couple of squamous cell carcinoma, 1 small cell lung cancer.

Details on this clonotype: Its cognate antigen is unknown. This may be a read error: a much more frequent sequence differs by one nucleotide.

Three rounds of nested PCR, following a modified ARM-PCR protocol, produced the TCRbeta library. One entry per CDR3 protein, called by TCRdb with MiXCR from the multiplex PCR reads. The sample gives around 210,000 distinct CDR3 sequences, roughly 70% of which show up once; 20% to 25% is in the top ten. The template was RNA from unsorted bulk tissue. Study-wide results and limits: Normal lung showed higher cumulative top 100 clone frequency than tumor.

The germline V gene has CDR1 MNHEY and CDR2 SVGAGI. The CDR3 covers 13 residues. This chain links TRBV6-5 with TRBJ1-5, with D maybe TRBD1 (5 bases). Source material: lung tumor tissue. The TCR originated in a man aged 60 to 75 with non-small cell lung cancer. The CDR3 nucleotides are TGTGCCAGCAGTGCCGACAGCAATCAGCCCCAGCAGTTT. It encodes CASSADSNQPQQF.